The source of this T cell receptor (beta chain) is a study of cytomegalovirus exposure and HLA in healthy donors. Study at large: A previous analysis identified 90 million to 140 million unique TCR beta sequences derived from about 180 million T cells. Samples from HLA-typed donors yielded about 80 million unique TCRs in an early data release. The study's findings and limits: Donors were assumed by presence/absence analyses to have roughly uniform sequencing depth. In a later analysis, most CMV-associated TCR beta chains appeared HLA-restricted.

Comments on this clone: As yet, its antigen is unknown.

V lost 6 bases and J lost 0; bases outside the gene matches: 4. Germline assignment: CDR1 MNHEY and CDR2 SMNVEV (reference sequence). CDR3 length equals 15 residues. PCR amplification relied on 60 Vbeta primers (plus 13 Jbeta primers). Assay used: immunoSEQ multiplex PCR; TCRdb lists only in-frame clones, some missing. The repertoire holds approximately 120,000 clones, roughly 70% seen once, with around 4% in the top ten. Sequences were obtained from PBMCs. The genes are TRBV27 and TRBJ2-7, with 11 bases lining up with TRBD1. The receptor was isolated from a man aged 25-45 years in good health and CMV-seronegative. CDR3 in DNA: TGTGCCAGCAGCTGGGGGACAGGGGGCTCCTACGAGCAGTACTTC. Translated, it gives CASSWGTGGSYEQYF.